This TCR beta chain was found in a study of T cell responses to AZD1222 COVID-19 vaccine. General observations from the study: Close to half of all spike-specific TCRs reportedly target regions of the variants that are unmutated. Most donors were white British and more were female, and clonal diversity was possibly underestimated. Repertoire samples came only from after the peak T cell response.

Details on this clone: Its antigen is currently unknown.

The CDR3 has 13 residues. Germline-derived CDR1 and CDR2 are SGHTA and FQGTGA. V lost 5 bases to trimming and J lost 10 bases, with 15 bases between them. TCRdb keeps only in-frame clones here, not all; method: immunoSEQ multiplex PCR. Of approximately 220,000 clones listed, around 93% were seen once; the top ten hold about 1%. The rearrangement joins TRBV7-3 to TRBJ2-1; D possibly uses TRBD1 or TRBD2 (6 bases each). This TCR derives from an adult in good health. The sample was peripheral blood, taken on day 0 of MenACWY control vaccination. CDR3 residues: CASSPSGAGEQFF. The CDR3, as DNA: TGTGCCAGCAGCCCCTCGGGGGCTGGGGAGCAGTTCTTC.